These 3 T cell receptor beta chains were sequenced from one sample in a study of spatial heterogeneity in lung cancer. TCRdb reprocessed the 5' RACE reads via MiXCR and lists one record per CDR3 protein. The table has more than 50,000 distinct CDR3 sequences, around 6.7% seen once. Specified time point: sample taken at primary tumor resection. No cell sorting; template was whole RNA from tumor, lung tissue or PBMC. The source was PBMCs, collected at surgery. Receptor source: a female donor with early-stage non-small cell lung cancer.

This clonotype was detected ten times or more. V is TRBV28 and J is TRBJ2-6; D unclear. Trimming removed 1 base from V and 2 bases from J, with 6 bases in between. The CDR3 is made up of 15 amino acids. Germline V gene lookup returns CDR1 MDHEN and CDR2 SYDVKM. The CDR3, as DNA: TGTGCCAGCAGTTTATACCGGGCTGGGGCCAACGTCCTGACTTTC. This sequence encodes CASSLYRAGANVLTF.

The rearrangement uses TRBV2 and TRBJ2-7; D tentatively reads TRBD1 or TRBD2 (5 bases each). V lost 3 bases to trimming and J lost 4 bases, with 13 bases between them. The CDR3 is 14 residues long. CDR1 and CDR2 from the germline V gene are SNHLY and FYNNEI. The chain's CDR3 is CASSEGVFAYEQYF. The CDR3 DNA reads as TGTGCCAGCAGTGAGGGGGTTTTTGCTTACGAGCAGTACTTC.

This clonotype was detected many times. The rearrangement uses TRBV18 and TRBJ1-3; the D gene is possibly TRBD1 (5 bases). The germline CDR1 and CDR2 sequences are KGHSH and LQKENI. The CDR3 contains 14 residues. With 3 bases removed from V and 0 bases from J, the gap between germline ends came to 6 bases. The CDR3 reads CASSPTASGNTIYF. The DNA for the CDR3 is TGTGCCAGCTCACCGACAGCCTCTGGAAACACCATATATTTT. Full variable domain (remainder filled in from reference TRBV18 and TRBJ1-3): NAGVMQNPRHLVRRRGQEARLRCSPMKGHSHVYWYRQLPEEGLKFMVYLQKENIIDESGMPKERFSAEFPKEGPSILRIQQVVRGDSAAYFCASSPTASGNTIYFGEGSWLTVV.